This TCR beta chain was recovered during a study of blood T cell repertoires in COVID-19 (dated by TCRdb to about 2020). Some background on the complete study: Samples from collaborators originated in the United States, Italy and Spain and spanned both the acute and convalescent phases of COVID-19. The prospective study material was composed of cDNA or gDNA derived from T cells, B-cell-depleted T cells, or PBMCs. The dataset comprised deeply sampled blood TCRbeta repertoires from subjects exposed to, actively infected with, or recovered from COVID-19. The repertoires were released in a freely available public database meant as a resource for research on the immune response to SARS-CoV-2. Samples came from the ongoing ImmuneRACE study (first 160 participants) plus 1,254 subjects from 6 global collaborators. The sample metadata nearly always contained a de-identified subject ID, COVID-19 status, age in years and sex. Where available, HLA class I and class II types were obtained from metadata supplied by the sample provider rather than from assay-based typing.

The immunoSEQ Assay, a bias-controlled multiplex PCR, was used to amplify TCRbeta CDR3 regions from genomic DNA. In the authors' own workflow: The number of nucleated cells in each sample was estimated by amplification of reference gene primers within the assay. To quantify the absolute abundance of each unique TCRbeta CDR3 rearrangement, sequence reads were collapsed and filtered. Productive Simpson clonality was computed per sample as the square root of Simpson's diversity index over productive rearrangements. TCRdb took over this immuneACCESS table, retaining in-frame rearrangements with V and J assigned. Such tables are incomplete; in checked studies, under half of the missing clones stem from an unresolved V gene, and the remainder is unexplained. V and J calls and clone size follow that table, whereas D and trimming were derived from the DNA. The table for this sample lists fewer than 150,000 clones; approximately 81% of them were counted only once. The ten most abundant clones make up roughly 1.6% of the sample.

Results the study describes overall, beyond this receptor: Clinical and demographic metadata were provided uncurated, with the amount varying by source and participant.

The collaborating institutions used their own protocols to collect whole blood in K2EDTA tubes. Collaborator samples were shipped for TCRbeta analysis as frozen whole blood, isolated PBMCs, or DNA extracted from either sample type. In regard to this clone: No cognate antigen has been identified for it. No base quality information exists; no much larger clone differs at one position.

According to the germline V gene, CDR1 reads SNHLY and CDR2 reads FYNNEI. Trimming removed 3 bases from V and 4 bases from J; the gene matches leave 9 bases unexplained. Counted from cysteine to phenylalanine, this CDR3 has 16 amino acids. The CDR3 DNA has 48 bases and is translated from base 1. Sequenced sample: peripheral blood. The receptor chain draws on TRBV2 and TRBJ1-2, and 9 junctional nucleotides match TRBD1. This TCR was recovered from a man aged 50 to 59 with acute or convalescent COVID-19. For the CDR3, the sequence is CASSDPPGTGIYGYTF. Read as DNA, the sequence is TGTGCCAGCAGTGACCCGCCTGGGACAGGGATCTATGGCTACACCTTC.